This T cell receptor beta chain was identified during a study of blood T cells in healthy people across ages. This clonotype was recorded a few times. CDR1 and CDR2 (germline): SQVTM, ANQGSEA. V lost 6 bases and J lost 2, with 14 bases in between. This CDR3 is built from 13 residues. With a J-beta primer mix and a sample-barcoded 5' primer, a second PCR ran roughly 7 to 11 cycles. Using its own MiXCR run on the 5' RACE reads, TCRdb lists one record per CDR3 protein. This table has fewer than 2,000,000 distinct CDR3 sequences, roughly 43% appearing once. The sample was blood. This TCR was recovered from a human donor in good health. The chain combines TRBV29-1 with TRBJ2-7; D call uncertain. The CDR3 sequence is CSVDKGGTYEQYF. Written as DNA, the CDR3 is TGCAGCGTCGATAAGGGCGGCACCTACGAGCAGTACTTC.